This is a list of T cell receptor beta chains from one sample in a study of blood T cell repertoires in COVID-19. Libraries were prepared by immunoSEQ multiplex PCR; TCRdb keeps only in-frame clonotypes and omits some of them. The sample has about 100,000 clones, about 80% seen once. Sample: peripheral blood. Receptors originate from a man between 65 and 85 years old with active or convalescent COVID-19. Both conserved end residues are part of each CDR3. The order of the fields is D gene, clone size, J gene, V gene, CDR3 DNA, CDR3 protein. D genes are given only for firm matches. A clone size is listed for some rows: how often the clone was seen (once, few, many), or a class if it is expanded.

>TRBD2|-|TRBJ2-5|TRBV7-6
TGTGCCAGCAGCTTAGTAGCGGGGGGAGAGACCCAGTACTTC
CASSLVAGGETQYF
>-|-|TRBJ2-2|TRBV15
TGTGCCACCAGCAGACCGGAGTTAAACACCGGGGAGCTGTTTTTT
CATSRPELNTGELFF
>TRBD2|-|TRBJ2-3|TRBV5-5
TGTGCCAGCAGCTTGCGGCTAGCGGCAGATACGCAGTATTTT
CASSLRLAADTQYF
>-|-|TRBJ2-2|TRBV5-1
TGCGCCAGCAGCTTAAGGGGCAGAACCGGGGAGCTGTTTTTT
CASSLRGRTGELFF
>TRBD1|-|TRBJ2-7|TRBV6-5
TGCATGACAGGGGTTTCCTACGAGCAGTACTTC
CMTGVSYEQYF
>-|-|TRBJ1-1|TRBV5-1
TGCGCCAGCAGCAATCTACAAAGGACGGGGATGAACACTGAAGCTTTCTTT
CASSNLQRTGMNTEAFF
>-|-|TRBJ1-2|TRBV18
TGTGCCAGCTCACCCCGGCCAGGGGATCATGGCTACACCTTC
CASSPRPGDHGYTF
>TRBD2|-|TRBJ2-1|TRBV6-2/TRBV6-3
TGTGCCAGCAGTGCACCGACTAGCGGGGGGACGGATGAGCAGTTCTTC
CASSAPTSGGTDEQFF
>-|-|TRBJ2-6|TRBV19
TGTGCCAGTAGTAGGCCTTCTGGGGCCAACGTCCTGACTTTC
CASSRPSGANVLTF
>-|-|TRBJ2-7|TRBV18
TGTGCCAGCTCACCCCGTAGGGACGGACAGCGGGAGCAGTACTTC
CASSPRRDGQREQYF
>-|-|TRBJ1-1|TRBV14
TGTGCCAGCAGCCAATCTTTAGGGGAGGGGTACACTGAAGCTTTCTTT
CASSQSLGEGYTEAFF
>TRBD2|-|TRBJ2-3|TRBV5-4
TGTGCCAGCAGCGACCCCTCGGCGGGGGTAGATACGCAGTATTTT
CASSDPSAGVDTQYF
>-|-|TRBJ2-2|TRBV6-2/TRBV6-3
TGTGCCAGCAGCCTCGGAGGCCCGAACACCGGGGAGCTGTTTTTT
CASSLGGPNTGELFF
>TRBD2|-|TRBJ2-2|TRBV5-5
TGTGCCAGCAGCTCTGGACTAGCGGGGGGACTTCTCACCGGGGAGCTGTTTTTT
CASSSGLAGGLLTGELFF
>TRBD1|-|TRBJ1-3|TRBV14
TGTGCCAGCAGCCAGATTACCGGGACAGGGATTGGAAACACCATATATTTT
CASSQITGTGIGNTIYF
>-|-|TRBJ1-1|TRBV28
TGTGCCAGCAGTTTAGGCAGCAGGGACACTGAAGCTTTCTTT
CASSLGSRDTEAFF
>TRBD1|-|TRBJ1-5|TRBV10-3
TGTGCCATCAGTGAGGGGGGGACAGGGGTCTTTAGCAATCAGCCCCAGCATTTT
CAISEGGTGVFSNQPQHF
>-|-|TRBJ2-2|TRBV5-4
TGTGCCAGCAAGACTACCGGACGGATGAACACCGGGGAGCTGTTTTTT
CASKTTGRMNTGELFF
>TRBD2|-|TRBJ2-5|TRBV6-6
TGTGCCAGCAGTTACGGCACTAGCGGGTACCAAGAGACCCAGTACTTC
CASSYGTSGYQETQYF
>-|-|TRBJ1-1|TRBV7-8
TGTGCCAGCAGCTTATACGGGAGGATGGTGGACACTGAAGCTTTCTTT
CASSLYGRMVDTEAFF
>-|-|TRBJ2-5|TRBV7-2
TGTGCCAGCAGCCTAGTGGGTGGGGCTGGCGAAGAGACCCAGTACTTC
CASSLVGGAGEETQYF
>TRBD2|-|TRBJ2-7|TRBV19
TGTGCCAGTAGTATGGGACTAGCGCCCAGCTACGAGCAGTACTTC
CASSMGLAPSYEQYF
>-|large|TRBJ1-1|TRBV29-1
TGCAGCGTGGCCACAGGTTACACTGAAGCTTTCTTT
CSVATGYTEAFF
>TRBD1|-|TRBJ2-2|TRBV5-1
TGCGCCAGCAGACGCGACAGGGGGGAAACCGGGGAGCTGTTTTTT
CASRRDRGETGELFF
>-|-|TRBJ1-1|TRBV29-1
TGCAGCGTTGGCAGGCAGTTGAACACTGAAGCTTTCTTT
CSVGRQLNTEAFF
>-|once|TRBJ2-1|TRBV19
TGTGCCAGTAGTATAGATCGGGGGTACAATGAGCAGTTCTTC
CASSIDRGYNEQFF
>-|-|TRBJ1-1|TRBV28
TGTGCCAGCAGTAGAACGCAGGGCAGAGAAGCTTTCTTT
CASSRTQGREAFF
>-|-|TRBJ1-2|TRBV6-5
TGTGCCAGCAGTTACGGCGTCAGGCTGAACTATGGCTACACCTTC
CASSYGVRLNYGYTF
>-|-|TRBJ1-2|TRBV7-2
TGTGCCAGCAGCAAACAGGGTGCTTCGAACTATGGCTACACCTTC
CASSKQGASNYGYTF
>TRBD1|-|TRBJ1-5|TRBV6-6
TGTGCCAGCAGGACAGGGGAACAGCCCCAGCATTTT
CASRTGEQPQHF
>TRBD1|-|TRBJ2-5|TRBV4-2
TGTGCCAGCAGCCCGGGACAGGGGGCGATTTTGGAGACCCAGTACTTC
CASSPGQGAILETQYF
>-|-|TRBJ1-1|TRBV19
TGTGCCAGTAGTCAGGGAGGCGGCACTGAAGCTTTCTTT
CASSQGGGTEAFF
>-|-|TRBJ1-6|TRBV7-9
TGTGCCAGCAACCCTCTAGAGGGTGGATCACCCCTCCACTTT
CASNPLEGGSPLHF
>-|few|TRBJ2-1|TRBV24-1
TGTGCCACCAGTGAATCGGCTAGTATTGATGAGCAGTTCTTC
CATSESASIDEQFF
>TRBD1|-|TRBJ1-4|TRBV7-9
TGTGCCAGCAGCCTGGGACAGATTAATGAAAAACTGTTTTTT
CASSLGQINEKLFF
>-|-|TRBJ2-1|TRBV15
TGTGCCACCAGCAGAGCGGGGGGCGAGGGAGAAAATGAGCAGTTCTTC
CATSRAGGEGENEQFF
>TRBD1|few|TRBJ2-7|TRBV30
TGTGCCTGGAGTGTACTGGGGACAGTGCACTTC
CAWSVLGTVHF
>-|few|TRBJ1-3|TRBV28
TGTGCCAGCAGTCTCAGGCCCTCCTCTGGAAACACCATATATTTT
CASSLRPSSGNTIYF
>TRBD1|few|TRBJ2-5|TRBV5-5
TGTGCCAGCAGCTTGAGGGGGACAGGGGGCGCGGGAGAGACCCAGTACTTC
CASSLRGTGGAGETQYF
>-|-|TRBJ1-4|TRBV5-6
TGTGCCAGCAGCCCGGCGGGGGCAACTAATGAAAAACTGTTTTTT
CASSPAGATNEKLFF
>-|-|TRBJ1-6|TRBV4-1
TGCGCCAGCAGCCCTGCCATCCGGGAATCACCCCTCCACTTT
CASSPAIRESPLHF
>TRBD2|once|TRBJ2-7|TRBV6-1
TGTGCCAGCAGTGAACGGGGGGTTAGCAACGAGCAGTACTTC
CASSERGVSNEQYF
>-|-|TRBJ1-1|TRBV7-6
TGTGCCACGCGGGCAGCCGTTCAGGCTTTCTTT
CATRAAVQAFF
>-|few|TRBJ1-5|TRBV30
TGTGCCTGGAGTGCTGGGGCGCAAAGCCCCCAGCATTTT
CAWSAGAQSPQHF
>TRBD2|-|TRBJ2-1|TRBV3-1/TRBV3-2
TGTGCCAGCAGCCGCTCTACTAGCGGGAGTGGCAATGAGCAGTTCTTC
CASSRSTSGSGNEQFF
>-|-|TRBJ2-2|TRBV9
TGTGCCAGCAGCGTAGTAGTTACCGGGGAGCTGTTTTTT
CASSVVVTGELFF
>TRBD1|many|TRBJ2-3|TRBV7-9
TGTGCCAGCAACAGGGGCCCAGATACGCAGTATTTT
CASNRGPDTQYF
>-|-|TRBJ1-6|TRBV4-3
TGCGCCAGCAGCCAAGATCAGGAACAGGGAGATTCACCCCTCCACTTT
CASSQDQEQGDSPLHF